The 10 T cell receptor beta chains in this list originate from one sample, sequenced in a study of identical twins. TCRdb called the 5' RACE reads again in MiXCR, with one record for every CDR3 protein. The sample holds around 340,000 distinct CDR3 sequences, approximately 10% seen once. The sample consisted of naive T cells sorted from blood. The receptors derive from a woman aged 50 to 65 in good health.

Ten or more counts support this clonotype. This sequence joins TRBV7-9 and TRBJ2-5; D possibly corresponds to TRBD2 (5 bases). V gave up 8 bases and J gave up 2 bases, with 15 bases separating them. Germline values: CDR1 SEHNR, CDR2 FQNEAQ (reference sequence). This CDR3 is 14 amino acids long. The CDR3 sequence: CASFQSGGQETQYF. CDR3 bases: TGTGCCAGCTTTCAAAGCGGCGGGCAAGAGACCCAGTACTTC.

This clonotype showed up just a few times. The chain combines TRBV3-1 with TRBJ2-1; D remains ambiguous. V lost 3 bases to trimming and J lost 10 bases, with 7 bases between them. The CDR3 length is 11 residues. Germline V gene sequence: CDR1 LGHDT, CDR2 YNNKEL (reference sequence). The CDR3 region is CASSQTGEQFF. Here the CDR3 DNA reads TGTGCCAGCAGCCAGACGGGCGAGCAGTTCTTC.

The chain joins TRBV24-1 to TRBJ2-3, with D hard to call. V was cut by 7 bases and J by 0 bases, with 4 bases left in between. The CDR3 extends over 12 amino acids. Germline CDR1 reads KGHDR; CDR2 reads SFDVKD. CDR3 coding DNA: TGTGCCACCAGAGACAGCACAGATACGCAGTATTTT. Its protein is CATRDSTDTQYF.

This clonotype was recorded a few times. This sequence joins TRBV3-1 and TRBJ1-1; a possible D gene is TRBD1 (5 bases). The CDR3 is 14 residues long. Per germline, CDR1 LGHDT and CDR2 YNNKEL (reference sequence). Deletions cut 6 bases from V and 5 bases from J, with 16 bases between. CDR3 DNA: TGTGCCAGCAGTGATCAGGGAAGGGAGACTGAAGCTTTCTTT. Translation: CASSDQGRETEAFF. The entire variable domain, with the rest obtained from reference TRBV3-1 and TRBJ1-1, is as follows: DTAVSQTPKYLVTQMGNDKSIKCEQNLGHDTMYWYKQDSKKFLKIMFSYNNKELIINETVPNRFSPKSPDKAHLNLHINSLELGDSAVYFCASSDQGRETEAFFGQGTRLTVV.

The chain couples TRBV19 to TRBJ2-1; D gene unclear. V was cut by 4 bases and J by 7 bases, with 11 bases left in between. CDR3 length equals 13 residues. CDR1 is LNHDA and CDR2 is SQIVND in the germline V gene (reference sequence). The DNA for the CDR3 is TGTGCCAGTAGTACCTCGGACCTTAATGAGCAGTTCTTC. Amino acid sequence: CASSTSDLNEQFF.

This rearrangement joins TRBV15 to TRBJ1-1, with a weak D call TRBD1 (5 bases). Germline V gives CDR1 LNHNV, CDR2 YYDKDF (reference sequence). The CDR3 is 13 amino acids. V was cut by 2 bases and J by 1 base, with 5 bases left in between. The CDR3 region is CATSRTGNTEAFF. CDR3 in DNA: TGTGCCACCAGCAGAACAGGGAACACTGAAGCTTTCTTT.

This clonotype was recorded at least ten times. V is TRBV20-1 and J is TRBJ1-2, with D possibly TRBD1 on 6 matching bases. Trimming shortened V by 6 bases and J by 4 bases, and 12 bases separated the two germline ends. CDR3 length: 12 residues. The germline V gene has CDR1 DFQATT and CDR2 SNEGSKA (reference sequence). This chain's CDR3 is CSARTAGYGYTF. CDR3 bases: TGCAGTGCCAGGACAGCAGGCTATGGCTACACCTTC.

This clonotype has a handful of counts. This chain connects TRBV7-9 to TRBJ1-4; D gene ambiguous. The CDR3 totals 14 residues. With 1 base removed from V and 5 bases from J, the gap between germline ends came to 8 bases. From germline, CDR1 is SEHNR and CDR2 FQNEAQ (reference sequence). The CDR3 here is CASSLGIPNEKLFF. DNA of the CDR3: TGTGCCAGCAGCTTAGGGATACCAAATGAAAAACTGTTTTTT.

The chain employs TRBV25-1 and TRBJ2-1; 11 positions match TRBD2. J gave up 15 bases and V 1 base, and 8 bases lay outside the gene matches. Germline loops: CDR1 MGHDK, CDR2 SYGVNS. The CDR3 consists of 14 residues. CDR3 in DNA: TGTGCCAGCAGTGAATCCCGACTAGCGGGATACCGGTTCTTC. Translated, it gives CASSESRLAGYRFF. Together with reference TRBV25-1 and TRBJ2-1, the CDR3 gives the full variable domain: EADIYQTPRYLVIGTGKKITLECSQTMGHDKMYWYQQDPGMELHLIHYSYGVNSTEKGDLSSESTVSRIRTEHFPLTLESARPSHTSQYLCASSESRLAGYRFFGPGTRLTVL.

This clonotype was seen a few times. The J gene is TRBJ2-1, the V gene TRBV27, with TRBD2 identical over 11 bases. Germline lookup yields CDR1 MNHEY and CDR2 SMNVEV (reference sequence). This CDR3 is built from 17 residues. Trimming took 4 bases from V and 1 from J; bases not matched to a gene: 6. The CDR3, as DNA: TGTGCCAGCAGTTCCCGGACTAGCGGGTTTTCCTACAATGAGCAGTTCTTC. This codes for CASSSRTSGFSYNEQFF.